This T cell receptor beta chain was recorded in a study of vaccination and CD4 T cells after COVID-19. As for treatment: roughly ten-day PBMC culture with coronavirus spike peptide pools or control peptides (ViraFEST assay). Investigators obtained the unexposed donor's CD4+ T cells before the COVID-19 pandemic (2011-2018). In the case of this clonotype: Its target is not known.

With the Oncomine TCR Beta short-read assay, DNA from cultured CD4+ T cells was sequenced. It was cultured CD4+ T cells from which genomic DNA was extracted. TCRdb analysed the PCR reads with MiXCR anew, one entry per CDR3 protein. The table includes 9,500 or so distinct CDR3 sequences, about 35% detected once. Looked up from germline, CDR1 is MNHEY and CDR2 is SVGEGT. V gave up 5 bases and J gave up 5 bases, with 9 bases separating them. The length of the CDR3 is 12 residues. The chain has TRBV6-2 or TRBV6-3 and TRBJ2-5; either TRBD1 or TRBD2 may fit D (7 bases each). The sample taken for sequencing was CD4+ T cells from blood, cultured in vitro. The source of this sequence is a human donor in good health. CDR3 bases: TGTGCCAGCAGTCAGGGGGGGGAGACCCAGTACTTC. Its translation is CASSQGGETQYF.